Listed below are T cell receptor beta chains from one sample, sequenced in a study of CD8+ T cells in alopecia areata. The table came from immunoSEQ multiplex PCR; TCRdb's copy has only in-frame clones and leaves some out. The sample lists some 180,000 clones, about 53% occurring once. Sample: CD8+ T cells sorted from blood, taken at week 24, from a patient treated with tofacitinib. Every receptor here comes from a human donor with alopecia areata. Each CDR3 is given with its conserved first and last residue. Each record gives: V gene, D gene, J gene, clone size, CDR3 protein, CDR3 DNA. A D gene is named only where the DNA matches it firmly. Expanded clones get a size class; other rows say once, few or many, or leave the size out.

v_gene: TRBV12-5; d_gene: NA; j_gene: TRBJ2-7; abundance: NA; CDR3aa: CASEGSSYEQYF; CDR3nt: TGTGCTAGTGAGGGTAGCTCCTACGAGCAGTACTTC
v_gene: TRBV25-1; d_gene: NA; j_gene: TRBJ1-1; abundance: few; CDR3aa: CASSEYLVVGSTEAFF; CDR3nt: TGTGCCAGCAGTGAATATCTAGTGGTGGGTTCCACTGAAGCTTTCTTT
v_gene: TRBV9; d_gene: NA; j_gene: TRBJ1-5; abundance: NA; CDR3aa: CASSEQASNQPQHF; CDR3nt: TGTGCCAGCAGTGAACAGGCTTCCAATCAGCCCCAGCATTTT
v_gene: TRBV2; d_gene: NA; j_gene: TRBJ2-2; abundance: NA; CDR3aa: CASSEGPDRRGLAGELFF; CDR3nt: TGTGCCAGCAGTGAAGGTCCGGACAGACGGGGGCTGGCCGGGGAGCTGTTTTTT
v_gene: TRBV14; d_gene: NA; j_gene: TRBJ2-3; abundance: NA; CDR3aa: CASSHVAGADGTDTQYF; CDR3nt: TGTGCCAGCAGCCACGTAGCTGGTGCCGACGGCACAGATACGCAGTATTTT
v_gene: TRBV7-8; d_gene: NA; j_gene: TRBJ1-1; abundance: NA; CDR3aa: CASSLVAGVRNTEAFF; CDR3nt: TGTGCCAGCAGCTTAGTGGCGGGGGTAAGGAACACTGAAGCTTTCTTT
v_gene: TRBV5-1; d_gene: NA; j_gene: TRBJ2-1; abundance: few; CDR3aa: CASSLAGSNEQFF; CDR3nt: TGCGCCAGCAGCTTGGCCGGGTCCAATGAGCAGTTCTTC
v_gene: TRBV7-9; d_gene: NA; j_gene: TRBJ1-5; abundance: NA; CDR3aa: CASSLGFQGDDNQPQHF; CDR3nt: TGTGCCAGCAGCTTAGGGTTCCAGGGAGACGACAATCAGCCCCAGCATTTT
v_gene: TRBV7-2; d_gene: TRBD1; j_gene: TRBJ2-7; abundance: few; CDR3aa: CASSLSGQGGDEQYF; CDR3nt: TGTGCCAGCAGCTTATCTGGACAGGGGGGAGACGAGCAGTACTTC
v_gene: TRBV29-1; d_gene: NA; j_gene: TRBJ1-1; abundance: once; CDR3aa: CSVAIQGGTEAFF; CDR3nt: TGCAGCGTAGCGATACAGGGAGGGACTGAAGCTTTCTTT
v_gene: TRBV27; d_gene: NA; j_gene: TRBJ2-1; abundance: NA; CDR3aa: CASSLSGGTNEQFF; CDR3nt: TGTGCCAGCAGTTTATCTGGTGGGACCAATGAGCAGTTCTTC
v_gene: TRBV27; d_gene: NA; j_gene: TRBJ2-3; abundance: few; CDR3aa: CASSSTGPDTQYF; CDR3nt: TGTGCCAGCAGTTCCACAGGGCCAGATACGCAGTATTTT
v_gene: TRBV25-1; d_gene: NA; j_gene: TRBJ2-6; abundance: NA; CDR3aa: CASSTGAGANVLTF; CDR3nt: TGTGCCAGCAGTACTGGGGCTGGGGCCAACGTCCTGACTTTC
v_gene: TRBV30; d_gene: NA; j_gene: TRBJ2-5; abundance: once; CDR3aa: CAWSTTGRETQYF; CDR3nt: TGTGCCTGGAGTACGACAGGTCGAGAGACCCAGTACTTC
v_gene: TRBV5-4; d_gene: NA; j_gene: TRBJ1-6; abundance: few; CDR3aa: CARAGIRSYNSPLHF; CDR3nt: TGTGCCAGAGCAGGGATACGCTCCTATAATTCACCCCTCCACTTT
v_gene: TRBV7-8; d_gene: NA; j_gene: TRBJ2-3; abundance: NA; CDR3aa: CASSLSRATDTQYF; CDR3nt: TGTGCCAGCAGCTTATCCAGGGCTACAGATACGCAGTATTTT
v_gene: TRBV6-5; d_gene: NA; j_gene: TRBJ1-5; abundance: NA; CDR3aa: CASSYSGGYSNQPQHF; CDR3nt: TGTGCCAGCAGTTACTCCGGGGGCTATAGCAATCAGCCCCAGCATTTT
v_gene: TRBV7-9; d_gene: TRBD2; j_gene: TRBJ2-1; abundance: once; CDR3aa: CASSLKASGGPDNEQFF; CDR3nt: TGTGCCAGCAGCTTAAAGGCTAGCGGGGGACCGGACAATGAGCAGTTCTTC
v_gene: TRBV9; d_gene: NA; j_gene: TRBJ2-5; abundance: NA; CDR3aa: CASSEYGTQETQYF; CDR3nt: TGTGCCAGCTCGGAATACGGAACACAAGAGACCCAGTACTTC
v_gene: TRBV5-6; d_gene: NA; j_gene: TRBJ1-5; abundance: NA; CDR3aa: CASSYSENQPQHF; CDR3nt: TGTGCCAGCAGTTACAGTGAAAATCAGCCCCAGCATTTT
v_gene: TRBV6-6; d_gene: TRBD1; j_gene: TRBJ1-2; abundance: NA; CDR3aa: CASSRTGGNYGYTF; CDR3nt: TGTGCCAGCAGTCGGACAGGGGGCAACTATGGCTACACCTTC
v_gene: TRBV9; d_gene: TRBD2; j_gene: TRBJ2-3; abundance: few; CDR3aa: CASSVGGGGASADTQYF; CDR3nt: TGTGCCAGCAGCGTAGGTGGCGGGGGGGCCTCGGCAGATACGCAGTATTTT
v_gene: TRBV30; d_gene: NA; j_gene: TRBJ1-6; abundance: NA; CDR3aa: CAWSATVESPLHF; CDR3nt: TGTGCCTGGTCTGCCACAGTGGAATCACCCCTCCACTTT
v_gene: TRBV5-6; d_gene: NA; j_gene: TRBJ2-1; abundance: NA; CDR3aa: CASSSGGNEQFF; CDR3nt: TGTGCCAGCAGCAGTGGGGGCAATGAGCAGTTCTTC
v_gene: TRBV27; d_gene: NA; j_gene: TRBJ1-2; abundance: NA; CDR3aa: CASSPEGPGIGSIGYTF; CDR3nt: TGTGCCAGCAGTCCCGAAGGGCCAGGGATAGGCTCTATTGGCTACACCTTC
v_gene: TRBV30; d_gene: NA; j_gene: TRBJ2-6; abundance: NA; CDR3aa: CAWKLVWASGANVLTF; CDR3nt: TGTGCCTGGAAGCTGGTTTGGGCATCTGGGGCCAACGTCCTGACTTTC